In its sample, the clone carrying this TCR beta chain was seen a few times. Antigen specificity is unknown. Full-length variable regions came from constant-region reverse primers plus semi-nested Nested Universal Primer A PCR. In TCRdb, the 5' RACE reads were re-called with MiXCR into one record per CDR3 protein. The sample has about 32,000 distinct CDR3 sequences, less than 25% seen once; the top ten hold 4.3%. The study's findings and limits: Tumor memory CD4+ T cell TCR gene usage clustered with blood and lymph node memory CD4+ cells and lymph node naive CD4+ cells.

The CDR3 length is 11 residues. V gave up 5 bases and J gave up 5 bases, with 7 bases separating them. Looked up from germline, CDR1 is MNHEY and CDR2 is SMNVEV (reference sequence). The sequencing input was memory CD4+ T cells sorted from blood. The sample's subset: memory CD4+ T cells, CD4+CD45RO+CD25-. The clonotype was recovered from a female donor with breast cancer. The rearrangement joins TRBV27 to TRBJ2-7, with D uncertain. The CDR3 nucleotides are TGTGCCAGCAGTAAAGGGAACGAGCAGTACTTC. Protein sequence: CASSKGNEQYF.